This TCR beta chain was sequenced in a study of blood T cell repertoires in COVID-19. Study as a whole: Collection of acute and convalescent COVID-19 samples took place in the United States, Italy and Spain. T cells, B-cell-depleted T cells, or PBMCs supplied cDNA or gDNA.

Original processing notes: Amplifying reference gene primers gave estimates of nucleated cell counts. Sequencing was performed with immunoSEQ multiplex PCR; in TCRdb, only in-frame clones are kept and a portion is missing. That table furnishes V, J and clone size, whereas the DNA furnished D and trimming. The sample has more than 150,000 clones, 86% seen once. The CDR3 sequence is 13 residues long. Unmatched junction bases numbered 4, after V lost 6 bases and J lost 4 bases. Germline values: CDR1 SGHTA, CDR2 FQGNSA. This TCR derives from a man aged 65 to 79 with active or convalescent COVID-19. The chain joins TRBV7-2 to TRBJ1-1; 8 nucleotides line up with TRBD1. Sequencing was carried out using peripheral blood. The CDR3 DNA reads as TGTGCCAGCAGTCAAGACAGGGGCACTGAAGCTTTCTTT. Encoded protein: CASSQDRGTEAFF.